Sequencing of this T cell receptor beta chain was carried out in a study of CD8 T cells in ankylosing spondylitis. Study observations and caveats: Made up of eight or nine highly homologous variants, a TCR beta motif appeared characteristic of ankylosing spondylitis blood. In ankylosing spondylitis patients, matched synovial fluid reportedly showed significant enrichment of disease-linked clones.

As regards this clonotype: What it recognizes is unknown. A junction end diverges from the germline sequence, so it may reflect a read error.

Using its own MiXCR run on the 5' RACE reads, TCRdb lists one record per CDR3 protein. This sample has over 95,000 distinct CDR3 sequences, with almost 8.5% found just once. Germline CDR1 reads SGHTA; CDR2 reads FQGTGA. This CDR3 spans 16 amino acids. This clonotype originated in a male donor with ankylosing spondylitis or in good health (not recorded which). Sequenced material: blood, either unsorted or a sorted T cell fraction (not recorded which). The J gene is TRBJ2-2, the V gene TRBV7-3, with D perhaps matching TRBD1 (5 bases). CDR3 residues: CASSWAGNRPTGELFF. The CDR3 DNA reads TGTGCCAGCAGCTGGGCAGGGAACAGGCCTACCGGAGAGCTGTTTTTT.